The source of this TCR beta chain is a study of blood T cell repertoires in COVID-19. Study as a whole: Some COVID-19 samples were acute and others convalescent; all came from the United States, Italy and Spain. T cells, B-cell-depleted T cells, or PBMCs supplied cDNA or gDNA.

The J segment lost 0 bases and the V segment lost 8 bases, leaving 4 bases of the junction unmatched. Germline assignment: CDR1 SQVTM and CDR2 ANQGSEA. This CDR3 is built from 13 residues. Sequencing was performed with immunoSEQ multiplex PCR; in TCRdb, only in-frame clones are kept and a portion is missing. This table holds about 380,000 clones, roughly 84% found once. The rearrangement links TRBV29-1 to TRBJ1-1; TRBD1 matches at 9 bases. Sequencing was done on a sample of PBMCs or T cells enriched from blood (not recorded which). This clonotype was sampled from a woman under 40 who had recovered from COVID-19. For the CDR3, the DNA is TGCAGCACAGACAGGGGGATGAACACTGAAGCTTTCTTT. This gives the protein CSTDRGMNTEAFF.